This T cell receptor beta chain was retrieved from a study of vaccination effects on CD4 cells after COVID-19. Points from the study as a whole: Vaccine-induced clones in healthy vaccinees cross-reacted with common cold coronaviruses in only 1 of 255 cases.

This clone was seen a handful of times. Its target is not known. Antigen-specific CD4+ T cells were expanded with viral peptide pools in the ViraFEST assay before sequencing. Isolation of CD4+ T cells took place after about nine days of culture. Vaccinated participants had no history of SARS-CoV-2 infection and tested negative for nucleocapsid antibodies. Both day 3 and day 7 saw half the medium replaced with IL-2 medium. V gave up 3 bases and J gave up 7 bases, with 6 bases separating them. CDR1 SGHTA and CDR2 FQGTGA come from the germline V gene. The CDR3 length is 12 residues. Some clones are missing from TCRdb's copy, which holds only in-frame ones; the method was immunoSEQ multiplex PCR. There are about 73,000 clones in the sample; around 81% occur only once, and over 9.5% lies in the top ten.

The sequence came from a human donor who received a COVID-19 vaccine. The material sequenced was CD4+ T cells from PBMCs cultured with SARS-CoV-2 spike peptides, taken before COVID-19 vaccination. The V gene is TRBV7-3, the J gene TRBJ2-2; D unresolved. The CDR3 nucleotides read TGTGCCAGCAGCTTGGCGAGCGGGGAGCTGTTTTTT. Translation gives CASSLASGELFF. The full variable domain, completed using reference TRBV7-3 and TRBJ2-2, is GAGVSQTPSNKVTEKGKYVELRCDPISGHTALYWYRQSLGQGPEFLIYFQGTGAADDSGLPNDRFFAVRPEGSVSTLKIQRTERGDSAVYLCASSLASGELFFGEGSRLTVL.